This T cell receptor (beta chain) was captured by sequencing in a study of shared clonotypes between healthy human individuals. Each PCR replicate from the sorted subsets contained about 200 ng DNA, which is 25,000 to 30,000 T cell genomes. Method: immunoSEQ multiplex PCR; TCRdb's copy keeps in-frame clones and lacks some. This sample has 1.6 million or so clones, with approximately 98.5% found just once. Germline CDR1 SQVTM, CDR2 ANQGSEA. CDR3 size: 11 residues. Trimming took off 5 bases at V and 4 bases at J, with 7 bases between the two ends. The TCR sequence derives from a man in his thirties or forties in good health. What was sequenced was naive CD4+ T cells sorted from blood. Indicated subset: CD45RA+ positively selected. V gene TRBV29-1 combines with J gene TRBJ2-3, with D perhaps TRBD2 (5 bases). As DNA, the CDR3 is TGCAGCGTTTCCGGGGCAGATACGCAGTATTTT. It specifies CSVSGADTQYF.